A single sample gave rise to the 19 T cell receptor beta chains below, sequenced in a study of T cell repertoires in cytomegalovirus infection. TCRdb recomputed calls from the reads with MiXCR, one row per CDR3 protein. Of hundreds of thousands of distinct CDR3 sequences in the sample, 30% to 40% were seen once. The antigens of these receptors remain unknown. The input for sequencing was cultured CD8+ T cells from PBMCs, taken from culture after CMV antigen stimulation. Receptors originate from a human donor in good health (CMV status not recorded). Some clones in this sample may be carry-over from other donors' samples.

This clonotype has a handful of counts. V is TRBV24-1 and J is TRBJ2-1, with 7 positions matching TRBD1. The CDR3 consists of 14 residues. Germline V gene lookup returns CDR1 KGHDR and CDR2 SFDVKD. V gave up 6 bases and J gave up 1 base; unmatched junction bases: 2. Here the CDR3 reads CATSTGESYNEQFF. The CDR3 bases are TGTGCCACCAGTACAGGGGAGTCCTACAATGAGCAGTTCTTC.

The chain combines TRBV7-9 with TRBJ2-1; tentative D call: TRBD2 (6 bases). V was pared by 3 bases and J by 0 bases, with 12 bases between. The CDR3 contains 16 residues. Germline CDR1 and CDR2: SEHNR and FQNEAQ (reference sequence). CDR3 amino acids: CASSFPRDSSYNEQFF. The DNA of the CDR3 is TGTGCCAGCAGCTTTCCGCGGGACTCCTCCTACAATGAGCAGTTCTTC.

CDR3 nucleotide sequence: TGTGCCAGCAGTGGGTTCGCTGGGGCCAACGTCCTGACTTTC. It codes for CASSGFAGANVLTF. The chain uses TRBV6-1 and TRBJ2-6; D is unclear. The V gene's germline CDR1 is MNHNS and CDR2 SASEGT. Trimming stripped 4 bases from V and 2 bases from J, with 6 bases between. The CDR3 is 14 residues long.

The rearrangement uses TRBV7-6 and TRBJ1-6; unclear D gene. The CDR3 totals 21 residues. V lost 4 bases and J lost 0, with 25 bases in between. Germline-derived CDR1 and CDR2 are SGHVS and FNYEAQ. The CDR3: CASSSQDPLIARSSYNSPLHF. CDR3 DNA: TGTGCCAGCAGCTCCCAAGACCCTCTAATAGCTAGGAGCTCCTATAATTCACCCCTCCACTTT. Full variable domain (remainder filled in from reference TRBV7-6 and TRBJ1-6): GAGVSQSPRYKVTKRGQDVALRCDPISGHVSLYWYRQALGQGPEFLTYFNYEAQQDKSGLPNDRFSAERPEGSISTLTIQRTEQRDSAMYRCASSSQDPLIARSSYNSPLHFGNGTRLTVT.

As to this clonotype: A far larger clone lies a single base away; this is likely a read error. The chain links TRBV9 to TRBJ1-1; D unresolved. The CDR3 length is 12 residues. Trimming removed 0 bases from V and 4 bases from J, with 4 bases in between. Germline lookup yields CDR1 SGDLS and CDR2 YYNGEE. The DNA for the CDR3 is TGTGCCAGCAGCGTAGCGGGCACTGAAGCTTTCTTT. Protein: CASSVAGTEAFF.

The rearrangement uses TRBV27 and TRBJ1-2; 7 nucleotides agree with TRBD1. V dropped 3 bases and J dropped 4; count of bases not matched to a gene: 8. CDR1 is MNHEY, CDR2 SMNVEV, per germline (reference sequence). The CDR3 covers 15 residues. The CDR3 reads CASSFRTGAGYGYTF. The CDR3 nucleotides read TGTGCCAGCAGTTTCCGTACAGGGGCCGGCTATGGCTACACCTTC.

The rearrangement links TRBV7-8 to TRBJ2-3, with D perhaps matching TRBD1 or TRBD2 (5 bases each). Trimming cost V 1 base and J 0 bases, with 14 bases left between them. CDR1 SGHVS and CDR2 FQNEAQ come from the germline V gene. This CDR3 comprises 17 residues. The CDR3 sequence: CASSLERPGPSTDTQYF. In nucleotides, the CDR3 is TGTGCCAGCAGCTTAGAGAGACCGGGACCCAGCACAGATACGCAGTATTTT.

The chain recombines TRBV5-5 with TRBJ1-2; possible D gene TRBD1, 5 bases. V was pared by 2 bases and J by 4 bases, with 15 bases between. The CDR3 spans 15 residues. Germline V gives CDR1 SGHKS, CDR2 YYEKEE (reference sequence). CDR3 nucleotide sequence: TGTGCCAGCAGCTTATGGGAAGGGGCAAGCTATGGCTACACCTTC. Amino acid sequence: CASSLWEGASYGYTF.

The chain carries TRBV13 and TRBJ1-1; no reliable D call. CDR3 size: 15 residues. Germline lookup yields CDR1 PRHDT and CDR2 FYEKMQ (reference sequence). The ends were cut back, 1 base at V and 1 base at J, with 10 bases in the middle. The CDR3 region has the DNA TGTGCCAGCAGCTTAGAGTGGGCTGCGAACACTGAAGCTTTCTTT. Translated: CASSLEWAANTEAFF.

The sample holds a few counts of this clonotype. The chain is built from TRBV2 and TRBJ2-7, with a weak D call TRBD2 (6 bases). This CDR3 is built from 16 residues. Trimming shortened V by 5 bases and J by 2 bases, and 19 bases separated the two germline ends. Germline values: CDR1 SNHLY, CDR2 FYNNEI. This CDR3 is CASSLGGPSTTYEQYF. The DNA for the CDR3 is TGTGCCAGCAGTCTCGGAGGGCCCTCCACCACCTACGAGCAGTACTTC.

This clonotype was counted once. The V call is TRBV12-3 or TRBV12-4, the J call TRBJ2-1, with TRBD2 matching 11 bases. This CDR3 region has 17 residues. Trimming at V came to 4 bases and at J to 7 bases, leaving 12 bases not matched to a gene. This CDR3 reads CASSSQIAGGVLNEQFF. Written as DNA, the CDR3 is TGTGCCAGCAGTTCCCAGATAGCGGGGGGGGTATTGAATGAGCAGTTCTTC.

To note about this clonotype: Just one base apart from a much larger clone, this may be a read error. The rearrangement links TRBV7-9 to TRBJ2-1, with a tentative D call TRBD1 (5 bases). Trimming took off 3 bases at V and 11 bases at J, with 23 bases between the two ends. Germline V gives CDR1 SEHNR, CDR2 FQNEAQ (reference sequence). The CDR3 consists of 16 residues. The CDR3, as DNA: TGTGCCAGCAGCTTGATGGGCAGGGTCAAGCCCTTGAAGCAGTTCTTC. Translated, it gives CASSLMGRVKPLKQFF.

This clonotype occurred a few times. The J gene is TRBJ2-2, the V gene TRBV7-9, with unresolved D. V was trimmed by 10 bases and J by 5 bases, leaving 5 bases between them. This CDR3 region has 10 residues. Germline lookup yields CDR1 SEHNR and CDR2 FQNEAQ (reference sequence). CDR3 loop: CAISTGELFF. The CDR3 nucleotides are TGTGCCATCTCTACCGGGGAGCTGTTTTTT.

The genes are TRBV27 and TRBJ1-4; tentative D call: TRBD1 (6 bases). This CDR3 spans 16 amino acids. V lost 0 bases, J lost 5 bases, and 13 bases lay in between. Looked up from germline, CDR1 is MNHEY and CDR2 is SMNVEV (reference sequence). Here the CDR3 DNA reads TGTGCCAGCAGTTTATCTATTGACGGACAGAATGAAAAACTGTTTTTT. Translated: CASSLSIDGQNEKLFF.

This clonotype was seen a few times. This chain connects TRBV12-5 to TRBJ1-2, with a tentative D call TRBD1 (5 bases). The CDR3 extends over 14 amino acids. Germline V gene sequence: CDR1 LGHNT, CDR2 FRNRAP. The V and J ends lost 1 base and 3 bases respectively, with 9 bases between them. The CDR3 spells CASGLGGADYGYTF. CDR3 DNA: TGTGCTAGTGGTTTGGGGGGCGCTGACTATGGCTACACCTTC.

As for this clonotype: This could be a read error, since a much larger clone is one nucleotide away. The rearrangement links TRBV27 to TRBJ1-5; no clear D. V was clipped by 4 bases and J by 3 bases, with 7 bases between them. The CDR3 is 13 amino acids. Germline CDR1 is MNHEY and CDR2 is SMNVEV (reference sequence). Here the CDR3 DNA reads TGTGCCAGCAGTTCGATAGTCAATCAGCCCCAGCATTTT. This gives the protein CASSSIVNQPQHF.

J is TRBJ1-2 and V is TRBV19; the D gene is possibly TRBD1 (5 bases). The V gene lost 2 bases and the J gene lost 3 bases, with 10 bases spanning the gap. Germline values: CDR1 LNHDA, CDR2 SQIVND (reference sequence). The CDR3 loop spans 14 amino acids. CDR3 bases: TGTGCCAGTAGTATATCCGACAGCTACTATGGCTACACCTTC. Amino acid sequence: CASSISDSYYGYTF. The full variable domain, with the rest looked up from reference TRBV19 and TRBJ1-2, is DGGITQSPKYLFRKEGQNVTLSCEQNLNHDAMYWYRQDPGQGLRLIYYSQIVNDFQKGDIAEGYSVSREKKESFPLTVTSAQKNPTAFYLCASSISDSYYGYTFGSGTRLTVV.

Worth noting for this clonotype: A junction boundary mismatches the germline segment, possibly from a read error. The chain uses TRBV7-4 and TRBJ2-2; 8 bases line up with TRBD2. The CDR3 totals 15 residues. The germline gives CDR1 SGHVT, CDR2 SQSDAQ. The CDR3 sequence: CVSTLRGVNTGELFF. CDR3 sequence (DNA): TGTGTCAGCACCCTGCGGGGGGTGAACACCGGGGAGCTGTTTTTT.

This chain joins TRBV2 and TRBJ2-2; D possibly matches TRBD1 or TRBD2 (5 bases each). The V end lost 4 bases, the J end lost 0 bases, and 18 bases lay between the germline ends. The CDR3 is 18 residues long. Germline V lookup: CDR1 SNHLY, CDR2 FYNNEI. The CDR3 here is CASSARTPLGANTGELFF. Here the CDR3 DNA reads TGTGCCAGCAGTGCGAGAACGCCCTTGGGGGCGAACACCGGGGAGCTGTTTTTT.